Included here is one T cell receptor (beta chain) sequence, with context. What it binds is not known. Germline V gene sequence: CDR1 MNHNS, CDR2 SASEGT. The CDR3 has 15 residues. V lost 5 bases and J lost 7, with 17 bases in between. This sample was taken from a study of cytomegalovirus exposure and HLA in healthy donors. Overall study findings and caveats: TCR beta sequences numbering under 20,000 were associated with HLA alleles at 0.05 false discovery rate in a later analysis. Rare sequences made up most TCRs, while some public TCRs were found in many donors. The classifier reportedly diagnosed cytomegalovirus status with high specificity and sensitivity.

All the people who gave samples were healthy bone marrow donors. PCR amplification relied on 60 Vbeta primers (plus 13 Jbeta primers). Sequenced by immunoSEQ multiplex PCR; TCRdb stores in-frame clones only, minus some. The sample has 35,000 to 50,000 clones; 60% to 75% are singletons. The TCR sequence derives from a man aged 35 to 55 in good health and CMV-seronegative. Sequencing input: PBMCs. This chain joins TRBV6-1 and TRBJ1-4; D uncertain. The CDR3 is CASSSGSAEGEKLFF. DNA of the CDR3: TGTGCCAGCAGTTCAGGCTCGGCAGAGGGTGAAAAACTGTTTTTT.